These T cell receptor beta chains were read from a single sample in a study of beta chain features in type 1 diabetes. Produced via immunoSEQ multiplex PCR; TCRdb's table is partial and in-frame only. This sample has 40,000 to 55,000 clones, with roughly 40% found just once. Sequenced input: stem cell memory CD4+ T cells from blood. The source is a man aged 30-40 years with type 1 diabetes. Each CDR3 is given with its conserved first and last residue. The D gene is left open where the match is weak. The size of a clone is reported for some rows only, either as once, few or many, or as a class for expanded clones.

TRBV5-1	TRBJ2-3	.	TRBD2	CASSLVSGSGTDTQYF	TGCGCCAGCAGCTTGGTGAGCGGGAGTGGAACAGATACGCAGTATTTT
TRBV27	TRBJ2-6	.	TRBD1	CASSFWDRDYSGANVLTF	TGTGCCAGCAGTTTCTGGGACAGGGATTACTCTGGGGCCAACGTCCTGACTTTC
TRBV11-2	TRBJ2-6	few	.	CASTVSGANVLTF	TGTGCCAGCACAGTTTCTGGGGCCAACGTCCTGACTTTC
TRBV7-3	TRBJ2-1	.	TRBD2	CASSQGLAGAYEQFF	TGTGCCAGCAGCCAAGGGCTGGCGGGAGCCTATGAGCAGTTCTTC
TRBV5-1	TRBJ2-3	.	TRBD1	CASSLLQGKEDTQYF	TGCGCCAGCAGCTTATTACAGGGGAAGGAAGATACGCAGTATTTT
TRBV9	TRBJ2-1	.	TRBD2	CASSVGLLAGGDPTYNEQFF	TGTGCCAGCAGCGTAGGGCTCCTAGCGGGAGGCGACCCGACCTACAATGAGCAGTTCTTC
TRBV25-1	TRBJ2-1	.	TRBD2	CASSLGTTWSNEQFF	TGTGCCAGCAGCCTAGGGACTACCTGGAGCAATGAGCAGTTCTTC
TRBV7-9	TRBJ1-5	.	.	CASSLGQSNQPQHF	TGTGCCAGCAGCTTAGGGCAGTCCAATCAGCCCCAGCATTTT
TRBV2	TRBJ2-7	.	.	CASAGQSRYEQYF	TGTGCCAGCGCGGGACAGAGCAGGTACGAGCAGTACTTC
TRBV7-9	TRBJ1-2	once	.	CASSPPARLTYSGYTF	TGTGCCAGCAGCCCGCCCGCAAGGCTGACCTATAGCGGCTACACCTTC
TRBV27	TRBJ2-7	few	TRBD2	CASSVAGATHEQYF	TGTGCCAGCAGCGTAGCGGGAGCAACCCACGAGCAGTACTTC
TRBV5-6	TRBJ2-2	few	.	CASSWDWPNTGELFF	TGTGCCAGCAGCTGGGACTGGCCGAACACCGGGGAGCTGTTTTTT
TRBV21-1	TRBJ2-7	few	.	CASSKAGLAGGEQYF	TGTGCCAGCAGCAAAGCTGGACTAGCGGGAGGCGAGCAGTACTTC
TRBV7-2	TRBJ1-5	.	.	CASSLVGSGQPQHF	TGTGCCAGCAGCTTAGTAGGGTCGGGGCAGCCCCAGCATTTT
TRBV7-9	TRBJ2-2	.	TRBD2	CASSLGLAGGSGELFF	TGTGCCAGCAGCTTAGGACTAGCGGGAGGATCCGGGGAGCTGTTTTTT
TRBV19	TRBJ1-1	once	TRBD1	CATRSSGQGATEAFF	TGTGCCACTCGGAGTTCGGGACAGGGGGCGACTGAAGCTTTCTTT
TRBV4-2	TRBJ2-1	.	TRBD2	CASSPGLAGYNEQFF	TGTGCCAGCAGCCCGGGACTAGCGGGGTACAATGAGCAGTTCTTC
TRBV11-2	TRBJ2-5	few	TRBD2	CASSLRTSGRQTQYF	TGTGCCAGCAGCTTAAGGACTAGCGGGAGACAGACCCAGTACTTC
TRBV5-4	TRBJ2-5	few	TRBD1	CASSRDRDQETQYF	TGTGCCAGCAGCCGGGACAGGGACCAAGAGACCCAGTACTTC
TRBV6-4	TRBJ1-2	.	TRBD1	CASRPTGGSGYTF	TGTGCCAGCAGGCCGACAGGGGGCAGCGGCTACACCTTC
TRBV4-2	TRBJ2-7	.	TRBD2	CASSQIAGTSIYEQYF	TGTGCCAGCAGCCAAATCGCCGGGACTAGCATCTACGAGCAGTACTTC
TRBV10-3	TRBJ2-1	.	TRBD2	CAISTGLAGDPGEQFF	TGTGCCATCAGCACCGGACTAGCGGGAGATCCTGGTGAGCAGTTCTTC
TRBV4-2	TRBJ2-1	few	TRBD1	CASSEGQVEQFF	TGTGCCAGCAGCGAGGGACAGGTAGAGCAGTTCTTC
TRBV20-1	TRBJ2-7	.	.	CSARGQNEQYF	TGCAGTGCTAGAGGGCAAAACGAGCAGTACTTC
TRBV19	TRBJ2-2	.	.	CASSVSGHQNTGELFF	TGTGCCAGTAGTGTATCGGGACACCAGAACACCGGGGAGCTGTTTTTT
TRBV28	TRBJ2-7	.	TRBD2	CASSRSGVYEQYF	TGTGCCAGCAGTCGTAGCGGGGTCTACGAGCAGTACTTC
TRBV19	TRBJ1-5	.	TRBD1	CASSSDRGQPQHF	TGTGCCAGTAGTAGTGACAGGGGCCAGCCCCAGCATTTT
TRBV5-1	TRBJ2-2	few	.	CASSPQGNRLSGELFF	TGCGCCAGCAGTCCTCAGGGGAATCGTCTATCCGGGGAGCTGTTTTTT
TRBV6-6	TRBJ1-5	.	.	CASMSSVSNQPQHF	TGTGCCAGCATGTCCAGTGTTAGCAATCAGCCCCAGCATTTT
TRBV9	TRBJ2-5	.	TRBD1	CASSARDRGLQETQYF	TGTGCCAGCAGCGCGAGGGACAGGGGGCTCCAAGAGACCCAGTACTTC
TRBV4-1	TRBJ2-1	few	.	CASSQASAGLSYNEQFF	TGCGCCAGCAGCCAAGCATCGGCGGGATTATCCTACAATGAGCAGTTCTTC
TRBV11-2	TRBJ1-1	.	.	CASSWSPAGAEAFF	TGTGCCAGCAGCTGGAGCCCCGCAGGGGCTGAAGCTTTCTTT
TRBV9	TRBJ2-1	.	.	CASSVGRSAGGFSEQFF	TGTGCCAGCAGCGTAGGTCGGTCAGCCGGCGGATTCAGTGAGCAGTTCTTC
TRBV6-6	TRBJ2-2	.	.	CASSSRTTNTGELFF	TGTGCCAGCAGTTCTAGGACAACGAACACCGGGGAGCTGTTTTTT
TRBV2	TRBJ2-5	.	TRBD2	CASIGAGGSTETQYF	TGTGCCAGCATCGGGGCGGGGGGCTCTACGGAGACCCAGTACTTC
TRBV7-3	TRBJ2-7	.	TRBD2	CASSAGLAGVYEQYF	TGTGCCAGCAGCGCCGGACTAGCGGGAGTCTACGAGCAGTACTTC
TRBV18	TRBJ2-5	.	.	CASSSQETQYF	TGTGCCAGCTCATCGCAAGAGACCCAGTACTTC
TRBV14	TRBJ2-3	.	.	CASSQDSDGTDTQYF	TGTGCCAGCAGCCAGGACAGCGACGGTACAGATACGCAGTATTTT
TRBV10-3	TRBJ2-6	.	.	CAISEHGAGANVLTF	TGTGCCATCAGTGAGCACGGGGCTGGGGCCAACGTCCTGACTTTC
TRBV19	TRBJ2-5	.	.	CASGLSGRGQRFQYF	TGTGCCAGTGGACTTTCAGGCCGAGGGCAGAGGTTTCAGTACTTC
TRBV12-5	TRBJ1-3	.	.	CASGLVIESSGNTIYF	TGTGCTAGTGGTTTGGTAATCGAGAGCTCTGGAAACACCATATATTTT
TRBV11-1	TRBJ2-7	few	.	CASSLPQGRYEQYF	TGTGCCAGCAGCTTGCCTCAGGGGCGCTACGAGCAGTACTTC
TRBV19	TRBJ2-3	few	.	CASSNLGADTQYF	TGTGCCAGTAGTAACTTAGGGGCCGATACGCAGTATTTT
TRBV6-5	TRBJ1-2	.	.	CASSYEQGGGYTF	TGTGCCAGCAGTTACGAACAGGGCGGGGGCTACACCTTC
TRBV7-9	TRBJ1-2	few	.	CASSLAAGVPHYGYTF	TGTGCCAGCAGCTTAGCGGCAGGGGTCCCCCACTATGGCTACACCTTC
TRBV9	TRBJ2-5	.	TRBD2	CASSVALGLAGEETQYF	TGTGCCAGCAGCGTAGCTTTAGGACTAGCGGGAGAAGAGACCCAGTACTTC
TRBV14	TRBJ2-1	few	.	CASSATADYNEQFF	TGTGCCAGCAGCGCTACCGCCGACTACAATGAGCAGTTCTTC
TRBV7-8	TRBJ1-2	.	TRBD1	CASSPDRQGFNYGYTF	TGTGCCAGCAGCCCAGACCGACAGGGATTTAACTATGGCTACACCTTC
TRBV6-5	TRBJ2-4	.	.	CASSPGPKNIQYF	TGTGCCAGCAGCCCCGGTCCCAAAAACATTCAGTACTTC
TRBV4-3	TRBJ2-6	.	TRBD2	CASSLAWRGGSGANVLTF	TGCGCCAGCAGCCTCGCCTGGCGGGGGGGCTCTGGGGCCAACGTCCTGACTTTC
TRBV2	TRBJ1-3	few	.	CASNGISGNTIYF	TGTGCCAGCAACGGGATCTCTGGAAACACCATATATTTT